This TCR beta chain is from a study of T cell repertoires in cytomegalovirus infection. Study results and limitations: HLA-C-restricted CMV-specific TCR beta clonotypes were dominant in the ex vivo response.

A word on this clonotype: Its matching antigen is unknown.

This CDR3 has 19 amino acids. Germline V lookup: CDR1 MNHEY, CDR2 SVGAGI. A single record per CDR3 protein comes from TCRdb applying MiXCR to the reads. The repertoire holds 200,000 to 300,000 distinct CDR3 sequences, roughly an eighth seen once, with under 2% in the top ten. V usage is TRBV6-5 and J usage is TRBJ2-1; 7 bases are a match to TRBD2. Matching the DNA end better, TRBJ2-7 makes the J call doubtful. The sample taken for sequencing was PBMCs. The TCR was taken from a human donor in good health (CMV status not recorded). Some clones in this sample may be carry-over from other donors' samples. In nucleotides, the CDR3 is TGTGCCAGCAGTTACTCTCGCGGGAGTACCCCGAGCTCCTACAATGAGCAGTACTTC. This codes for CASSYSRGSTPSSYNEQYF.